Detailed here is one TCR beta chain. Trimming stripped 6 bases from V and 13 bases from J, with 16 bases between. This CDR3 has 12 amino acids. The germline V gene encodes CDR1 MNHNS and CDR2 SASEGT. This record belongs to a study of tumor-infiltrating lymphocytes in oesophageal squamous cell carcinoma. From the PCR reads, TCRdb called clonotypes with MiXCR, one entry per CDR3 protein. The sample lists about 12,000 distinct CDR3 sequences, 50% to 60% seen once, with approximately 31% in the top ten. Sequencing used esophageal tumor tissue. The gene calls are TRBV6-1 and TRBJ2-1; TRBD1 is a possible D gene (6 bases). The receptor's source is a female donor with esophageal squamous cell carcinoma. The CDR3 coding sequence is TGTGCCAGCAGACAGGGTGTGGAGACCCAGTTCTTC. This gives the protein CASRQGVETQFF.